What follows are 23 T cell receptor beta chains derived from one specimen sequenced in a study of patients and donors after allogeneic stem cell transplantation. In TCRdb, the RT-PCR reads were re-called with MiXCR into one record per CDR3 protein. This table has about 90,000 distinct CDR3 sequences, roughly 50% appearing once. Specimen: blood, either unsorted or a sorted T cell fraction (not recorded which). All receptors derive from a human donor who was either an allogeneic HSCT recipient or a stem cell or donor lymphocyte infusion donor (not recorded which). It is not recorded whose cells these are; they may come from a transplant donor.

This clonotype is a singleton in its sample. The chain carries TRBV11-2 and TRBJ1-5; no firm D call. This CDR3 region has 15 residues. Trimming removed 0 bases from V and 4 bases from J, with 10 bases in between. Germline CDR1 and CDR2: SGHAT and FQNNGV. The chain's CDR3 is CASSLDLEWNQPQHF. DNA of the CDR3: TGTGCCAGCAGCTTAGACCTGGAGTGGAATCAGCCCCAGCATTTT.

This clonotype was found a few times. The J gene is TRBJ1-1, the V gene TRBV7-2; D gene uncertain. The CDR3 spans 13 residues. V shed 1 base and J shed 1 base, with 4 bases lying between them. Germline-derived CDR1 and CDR2 are SGHTA and FQGNSA. The CDR3 protein is CASSLGANTEAFF. CDR3 DNA sequence: TGTGCCAGCAGCTTAGGGGCGAACACTGAAGCTTTCTTT.

This clonotype showed up just once. Mismatch with germline at one junction end may stem from a read error. The V gene is TRBV3-1, the J gene TRBJ2-1; possibly TRBD1 or TRBD2 for D (5 bases each). This CDR3 spans 14 amino acids. Germline-derived CDR1 and CDR2 are LGHDT and YNNKEL (reference sequence). The CDR3, as DNA: TGTGCCAGCAGCCGCCTAACCTGGGGGACCACACCCCTCTTC. This gives the protein CASSRLTWGTTPLF.

J is TRBJ2-2 and V is TRBV6-6, with D unresolved. The CDR3 sequence is 18 residues long. V was cut by 2 bases and J by 5 bases, with 21 bases left in between. Germline V gene data show CDR1 as MNHNY and CDR2 as SVGAGI (reference sequence). In DNA, the CDR3 is TGTGCCAGCAGTTACGCCAACCTCCCCCAAGTTAGGACCGGGGAGCTGTTTTTT. Amino acid sequence: CASSYANLPQVRTGELFF.

CDR3 sequence reads: CSVEDQEGTEAFF. In DNA form, the CDR3 reads TGCAGCGTTGAAGATCAAGAGGGAACTGAAGCTTTCTTT. This sequence joins TRBV29-1 and TRBJ1-1; no definite D call. V lost 0 bases and J 5 bases, leaving 10 bases between the germline ends. The CDR3 has 13 amino acids. The germline CDR1 and CDR2 sequences are SQVTM and ANQGSEA. Full variable domain (outside the CDR3, taken from reference TRBV29-1 and TRBJ1-1): SAVISQKPSRDICQRGTSLTIQCQVDSQVTMMFWYRQQPGQSLTLIATANQGSEATYESGFVIDKFPISRPNLTFSTLTVSNMSPEDSSIYLCSVEDQEGTEAFFGQGTRLTVV.

V gene TRBV3-1 combines with J gene TRBJ1-5, with 8 positions matching TRBD1. Germline loops: CDR1 LGHDT, CDR2 YNNKEL (reference sequence). J gave up 2 bases and V 0 bases, and 3 bases lay outside the gene matches. The CDR3 totals 16 residues. The CDR3 nucleotides are TGTGCCAGCAGCCAAGACAGGGGGCTCCGCAATCAGCCCCAGCATTTT. Residues: CASSQDRGLRNQPQHF.

This clonotype has more than one count but fewer than ten. The rearrangement uses TRBV7-3 and TRBJ1-1, with D maybe TRBD1 (5 bases). There are 15 residues in the CDR3. The germline gives CDR1 SGHTA, CDR2 FQGTGA. Trimming cost V 4 bases and J 0 bases, with 12 bases left between them. For the CDR3, the DNA is TGTGCCAGCAGCTCCTCCGGGACCGTGAACACTGAAGCTTTCTTT. Residues: CASSSSGTVNTEAFF.

This clonotype has just a few counts. V and J are TRBV28 and TRBJ1-1; 9 bases are a match to TRBD1. V shed 7 bases, J shed 7 bases, and the junction held 4 bases outside the gene matches. This CDR3 spans 12 amino acids. The germline CDR1 and CDR2 sequences are MDHEN and SYDVKM. The CDR3 DNA sequence: TGTGCCAGCACGCGGGGACAGGGTGAAGCTTTCTTT. Amino acid sequence: CASTRGQGEAFF.

This chain connects TRBV7-8 to TRBJ2-1, with 9 bases identical to TRBD2. CDR3 length: 16 amino acids. V lost 7 bases and J lost 9; bases outside the gene matches: 16. CDR1 SGHVS and CDR2 FQNEAQ come from the germline V gene. CDR3 loop: CASTDWAGGGKSEQFF. CDR3 DNA: TGTGCCAGCACCGACTGGGCGGGAGGGGGTAAGAGTGAGCAGTTCTTC.

This clonotype was counted between two and nine times. The CDR3 is CASRHPNTEAFF. CDR3 in DNA: TGTGCCAGCAGGCACCCGAACACTGAAGCTTTCTTT. This chain links TRBV28 with TRBJ1-1, with D unclear. The CDR3 spans 12 residues. CDR1 MDHEN and CDR2 SYDVKM come from the germline V gene. With 6 bases removed from V and 1 base from J, the gap between germline ends came to 6 bases.

This rearrangement joins TRBV3-1 to TRBJ1-1; D perhaps matches TRBD1 (5 bases). Germline CDR1 reads LGHDT; CDR2 reads YNNKEL (reference sequence). The CDR3 is 15 amino acids. V was cut by 4 bases and J by 4 bases, with 16 bases left in between. CDR3 sequence: CASSLTGQTGTEAFF. The CDR3 bases are TGTGCCAGCAGCCTTACAGGCCAAACGGGCACTGAAGCTTTCTTT.

The gene calls are TRBV28 and TRBJ2-5; TRBD1 aligns across 9 bases. The ends lost 1 base at V and 3 bases at J; junction bases unmatched: 6. CDR3 length: 16 residues. The germline CDR1 and CDR2 sequences are MDHEN and SYDVKM. CDR3 in DNA: TGTGCCAGCAGTTTATACCCCGGGACAGGGAAAGAGACCCAGTACTTC. Residues: CASSLYPGTGKETQYF.

The chain is built from TRBV7-8 and TRBJ2-1; TRBD2 matches at 9 bases. Germline assignment: CDR1 SGHVS and CDR2 FQNEAQ. With V trimmed by 0 bases and J by 11 bases, 8 bases remained unmatched. The CDR3 spans 15 residues. CDR3 residues: CASSLAVASGTQQFF. The CDR3 region has the DNA TGTGCCAGCAGCTTAGCTGTGGCTAGCGGGACCCAGCAGTTCTTC.

This clonotype appeared once. The gene calls are TRBV20-1 and TRBJ1-5; TRBD1 aligns across 7 bases. With 0 bases clipped from V and 3 bases from J, the junction kept 5 bases outside the gene matches. Germline V CDR1 and CDR2: DFQATT, SNEGSKA (reference sequence). CDR3 size: 15 residues. The CDR3 DNA reads TGCAGTGCTAGAGATCGCGGGACAGTCAATCAGCCCCAGCATTTT. Protein: CSARDRGTVNQPQHF.

This clonotype has only a few counts. This chain connects TRBV28 to TRBJ1-6; D unresolved. The germline V and J ends were trimmed by 4 bases and 11 bases, with 9 bases remaining between them. The CDR3 has 12 amino acids. Germline-derived CDR1 and CDR2 are MDHEN and SYDVKM. CDR3 DNA: TGTGCCAGCAGTTACCTTTCGACACCCCTCCACTTT. Protein product: CASSYLSTPLHF.

The chain couples TRBV12-3 or TRBV12-4 to TRBJ1-1; 9 bases fit TRBD1. Unmatched junction bases numbered 19, after V lost 6 bases and J lost 11 bases. This CDR3 is built from 16 residues. The CDR3 loop is CASSLLPPGQGLMAFF. The CDR3 DNA reads TGTGCCAGCAGCCTCCTCCCACCGGGACAGGGTCTTATGGCTTTCTTT.

The chain carries TRBV27 and TRBJ1-5; D gene unclear. The germline V gene has CDR1 MNHEY and CDR2 SMNVEV (reference sequence). The CDR3 is 13 amino acids. V was shortened by 6 bases and J by 0 bases, with 6 bases between the two germline ends. CDR3 sequence (DNA): TGTGCCAGCAGCTCTTATAGCAATCAGCCCCAGCATTTT. It specifies CASSSYSNQPQHF.

The V gene is TRBV12-3 or TRBV12-4, the J gene TRBJ1-1; D unresolved. V lost 5 bases and J lost 6, with 7 bases in between. The CDR3 is made up of 11 amino acids. The CDR3 sequence is CASSPRAEAFF. The CDR3 bases are TGTGCCAGCAGTCCGAGGGCTGAAGCTTTCTTT.

The chain has TRBV12-3 or TRBV12-4 and TRBJ1-6; 8 positions agree with TRBD1. V lost 5 bases to trimming and J lost 7 bases; unmatched junction nucleotides: 4. This CDR3 is built from 14 residues. CDR3 protein: CASSSRDRNSPLHF. The CDR3 DNA sequence: TGTGCCAGCAGTAGCCGGGACAGGAATTCACCCCTCCACTTT.

The chain uses TRBV12-3 or TRBV12-4 and TRBJ2-7; the match to TRBD1 covers 7 bases. Trimming at V came to 6 bases and at J to 4 bases, leaving 6 bases not matched to a gene. The CDR3 has 13 amino acids. The CDR3 DNA sequence: TGTGCCAGCAGGGGGACAGCTATGTACGAGCAGTACTTC. Its protein is CASRGTAMYEQYF.

V and J are TRBV9 and TRBJ1-2; 7 nucleotides match TRBD1. With V trimmed by 4 bases and J by 8 bases, 8 bases remained unmatched. CDR3 length equals 13 residues. CDR1 SGDLS and CDR2 YYNGEE come from the germline V gene. The CDR3 is CASSQQGYSGYTF. CDR3 nucleotides: TGTGCCAGCAGCCAACAGGGGTACTCGGGCTACACCTTC.

This clonotype has just a few counts. The V call is TRBV2, the J call TRBJ1-5; 8 nucleotides line up with TRBD1. The V segment lost 6 bases and the J segment 5 bases; nucleotides outside the gene matches: 15. The CDR3 is 17 amino acids. Germline CDR1 SNHLY, CDR2 FYNNEI. The CDR3 coding sequence is TGTGCCAGCAGACGGGACAGGCCCCCAGGTTCAGATCAGCCCCAGCATTTT. Its translation is CASRRDRPPGSDQPQHF. Full variable domain (missing parts from reference TRBV2 and TRBJ1-5): EPEVTQTPSHQVTQMGQEVILRCVPISNHLYFYWYRQILGQKVEFLVSFYNNEISEKSEIFDDQFSVERPDGSNFTLKIRSTKLEDSAMYFCASRRDRPPGSDQPQHFGDGTRLSIL.

The V and J genes are TRBV10-3 and TRBJ1-1, with D hard to call. The V gene lost 0 bases and the J gene lost 10 bases, with 15 bases spanning the gap. The germline V gene encodes CDR1 ENHRY and CDR2 SYGVKD. The CDR3 length is 14 residues. CDR3 loop: CAISESPPELGAFF. Here the CDR3 DNA reads TGTGCCATCAGTGAGTCGCCACCGGAGCTCGGAGCTTTCTTT.